The source of this T cell receptor beta chain is a study of T-cell memory formation after mild COVID-19. 5'RACE primed at constant segments yielded TCR alpha and TCR beta cDNA libraries bearing sample barcodes and UMIs. TCRdb redid the calling of the 5' RACE reads with MiXCR, one entry per CDR3 protein. The sample carries about 200,000 distinct CDR3 sequences, approximately 16% recorded once. Germline V gene data show CDR1 as SGHKS and CDR2 as YYEKEE (reference sequence). The V end lost 3 bases, the J end lost 3 bases, and 10 bases lay between the germline ends. The CDR3 spans 13 residues. General observations from the study: Clones that contracted from day 15 to 85 had balanced CD4/CD8; later expanders were CD4+ biased. Mainly CM and EM harbored the contracting CD4+ clones; mainly EMRA harbored the CD8+ ones.

Worth noting for this clonotype: Its antigen is unknown.

Sample: PBMCs or a T cell subset sorted from them (not recorded which). The rearrangement uses TRBV5-5 and TRBJ2-7; D might be TRBD2 (6 bases). This clonotype was sampled from an adult woman who had mild COVID-19 (a few samples of this study predate the infection). Cell type and time point are not known. For the CDR3, the DNA is TGTGCCAGCAGCTGGGGACTCATCTACGAGCAGTACTTC. Protein sequence: CASSWGLIYEQYF.